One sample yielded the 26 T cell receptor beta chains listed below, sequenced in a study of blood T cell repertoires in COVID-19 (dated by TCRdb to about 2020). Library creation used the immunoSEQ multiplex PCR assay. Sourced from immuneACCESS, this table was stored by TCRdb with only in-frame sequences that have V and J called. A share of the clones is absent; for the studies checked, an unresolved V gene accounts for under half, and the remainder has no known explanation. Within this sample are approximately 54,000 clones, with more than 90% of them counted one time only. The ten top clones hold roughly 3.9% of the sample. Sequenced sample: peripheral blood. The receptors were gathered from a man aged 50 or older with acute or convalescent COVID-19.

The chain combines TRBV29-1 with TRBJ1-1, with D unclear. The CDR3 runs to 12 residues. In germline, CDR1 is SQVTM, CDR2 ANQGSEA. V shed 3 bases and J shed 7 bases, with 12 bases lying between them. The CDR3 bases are TGCAGCGTTGACCGGGCGGGGAGTGAAGCTTTCTTT. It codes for CSVDRAGSEAFF.

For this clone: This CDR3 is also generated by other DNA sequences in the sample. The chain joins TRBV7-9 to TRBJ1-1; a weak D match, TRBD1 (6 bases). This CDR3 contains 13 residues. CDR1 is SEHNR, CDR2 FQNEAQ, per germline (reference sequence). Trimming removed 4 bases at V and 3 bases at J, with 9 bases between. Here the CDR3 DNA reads TGTGCCAGCAGCTCAGGACAGCACACTGAAGCTTTCTTT. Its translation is CASSSGQHTEAFF.

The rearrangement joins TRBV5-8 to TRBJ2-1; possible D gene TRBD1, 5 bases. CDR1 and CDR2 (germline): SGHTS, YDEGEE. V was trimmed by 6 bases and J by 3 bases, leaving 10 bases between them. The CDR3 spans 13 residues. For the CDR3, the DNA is TGTGCCAGCACCGCGACAGACTACAATGAGCAGTTCTTC. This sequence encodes CASTATDYNEQFF.

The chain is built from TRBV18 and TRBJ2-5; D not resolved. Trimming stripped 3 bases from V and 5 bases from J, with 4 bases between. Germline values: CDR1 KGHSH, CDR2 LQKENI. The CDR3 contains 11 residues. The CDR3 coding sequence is TGTGCCAGCTCACCGGAGGAGACCCAGTACTTC. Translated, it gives CASSPEETQYF.

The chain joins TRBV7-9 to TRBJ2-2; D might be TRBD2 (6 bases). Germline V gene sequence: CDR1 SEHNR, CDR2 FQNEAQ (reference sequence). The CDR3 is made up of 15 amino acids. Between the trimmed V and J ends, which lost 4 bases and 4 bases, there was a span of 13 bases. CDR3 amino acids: CASSSGSSGTGELFF. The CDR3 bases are TGTGCCAGCAGCTCCGGGAGCAGCGGCACCGGGGAGCTGTTTTTT.

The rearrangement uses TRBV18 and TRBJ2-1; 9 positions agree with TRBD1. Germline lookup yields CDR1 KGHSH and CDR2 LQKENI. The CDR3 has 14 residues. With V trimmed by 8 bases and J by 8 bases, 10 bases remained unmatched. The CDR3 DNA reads TGTGCCAGCACCGGGACAGGGTTTATGGATGAGCAGTTCTTC. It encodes CASTGTGFMDEQFF.

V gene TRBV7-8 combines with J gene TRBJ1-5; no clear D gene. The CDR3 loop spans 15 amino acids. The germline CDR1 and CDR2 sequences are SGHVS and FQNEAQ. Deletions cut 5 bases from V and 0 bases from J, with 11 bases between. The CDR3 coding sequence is TGTGCCAGCAGCGCAACAGCTTATAGCAATCAGCCCCAGCATTTT. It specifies CASSATAYSNQPQHF.

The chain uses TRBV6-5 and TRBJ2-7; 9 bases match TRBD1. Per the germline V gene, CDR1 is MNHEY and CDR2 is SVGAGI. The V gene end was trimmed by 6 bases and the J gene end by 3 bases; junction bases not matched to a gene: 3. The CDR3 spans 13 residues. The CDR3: CASRRTGVYEQYF. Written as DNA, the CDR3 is TGTGCCAGCAGAAGGACAGGGGTCTACGAGCAGTACTTC.

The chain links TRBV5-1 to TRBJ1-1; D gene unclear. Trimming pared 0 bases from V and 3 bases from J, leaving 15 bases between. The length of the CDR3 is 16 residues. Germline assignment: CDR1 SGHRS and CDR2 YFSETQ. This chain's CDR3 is CASSLAPGRKDTEAFF. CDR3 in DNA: TGCGCCAGCAGCTTGGCACCCGGGAGGAAGGACACTGAAGCTTTCTTT. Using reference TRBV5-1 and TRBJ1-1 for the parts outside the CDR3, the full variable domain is KAGVTQTPRYLIKTRGQQVTLSCSPISGHRSVSWYQQTPGQGLQFLFEYFSETQRNKGNFPGRFSGRQFSNSRSEMNVSTLELGDSALYLCASSLAPGRKDTEAFFGQGTRLTVV.

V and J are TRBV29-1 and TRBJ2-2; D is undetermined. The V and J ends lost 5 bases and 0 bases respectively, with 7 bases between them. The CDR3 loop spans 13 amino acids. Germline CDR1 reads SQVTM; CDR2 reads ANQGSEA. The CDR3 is CSVKSANTGELFF. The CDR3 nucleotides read TGCAGCGTTAAGTCAGCGAACACCGGGGAGCTGTTTTTT.

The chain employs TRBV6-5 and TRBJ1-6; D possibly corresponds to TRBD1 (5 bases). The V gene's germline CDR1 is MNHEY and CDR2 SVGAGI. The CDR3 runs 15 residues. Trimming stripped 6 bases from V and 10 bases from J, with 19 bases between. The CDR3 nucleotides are TGTGCCAGCAGACAGCTAACAGGTCCCGCCTCACCCCTCCACTTT. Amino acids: CASRQLTGPASPLHF.

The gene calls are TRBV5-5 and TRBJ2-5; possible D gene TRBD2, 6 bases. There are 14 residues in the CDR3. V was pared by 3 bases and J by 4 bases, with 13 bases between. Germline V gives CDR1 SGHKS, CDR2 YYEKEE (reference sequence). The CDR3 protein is CASSWEVGRETQYF. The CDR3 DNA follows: TGTGCCAGCAGCTGGGAGGTGGGCAGAGAGACCCAGTACTTC.

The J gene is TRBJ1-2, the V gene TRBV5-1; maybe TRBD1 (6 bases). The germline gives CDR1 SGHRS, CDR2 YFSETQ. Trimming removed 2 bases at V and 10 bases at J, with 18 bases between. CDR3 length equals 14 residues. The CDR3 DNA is TGCGCCAGCAGCTTACAGGGTATGGTTAATGCCTACACCTTC. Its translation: CASSLQGMVNAYTF.

The CDR3 sequence is CASSQDPGEGYGYTF. The DNA for the CDR3 is TGTGCCAGCAGCCAGGATCCAGGGGAGGGTTATGGCTACACCTTC. The V and J genes are TRBV5-6 and TRBJ1-2; maybe TRBD1 (6 bases). The CDR3 is 15 amino acids. V dropped 4 bases and J dropped 5 bases, with 18 bases sitting between them. From germline, CDR1 is SGHDT and CDR2 YYEEEE.

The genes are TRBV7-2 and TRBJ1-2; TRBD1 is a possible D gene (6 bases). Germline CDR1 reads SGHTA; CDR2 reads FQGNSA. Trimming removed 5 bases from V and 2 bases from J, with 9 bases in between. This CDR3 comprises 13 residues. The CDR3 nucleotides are TGTGCCAGCAGCCAGGACAGAAACTATGGCTACACCTTC. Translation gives CASSQDRNYGYTF.

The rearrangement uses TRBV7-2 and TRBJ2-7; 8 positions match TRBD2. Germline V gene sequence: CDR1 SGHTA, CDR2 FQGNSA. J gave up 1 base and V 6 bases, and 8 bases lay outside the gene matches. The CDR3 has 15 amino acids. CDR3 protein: CASRHSTSGSYEQYF. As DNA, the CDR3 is TGTGCCAGCAGACATAGCACTAGCGGATCCTACGAGCAGTACTTC.

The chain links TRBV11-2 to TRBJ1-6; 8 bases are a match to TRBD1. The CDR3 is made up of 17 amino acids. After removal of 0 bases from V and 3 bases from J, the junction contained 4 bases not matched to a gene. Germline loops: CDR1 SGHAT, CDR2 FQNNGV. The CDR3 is CASSLDQGANYNSPLHF. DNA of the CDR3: TGTGCCAGCAGCTTAGATCAGGGGGCAAACTATAATTCACCCCTCCACTTT. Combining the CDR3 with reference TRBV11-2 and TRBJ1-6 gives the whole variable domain EAGVAQSPRYKIIEKRQSVAFWCNPISGHATLYWYQQILGQGPKLLIQFQNNGVVDDSQLPKDRFSAERLKGVDSTLKIQPAKLEDSAVYLCASSLDQGANYNSPLHFGNGTRLTVT.

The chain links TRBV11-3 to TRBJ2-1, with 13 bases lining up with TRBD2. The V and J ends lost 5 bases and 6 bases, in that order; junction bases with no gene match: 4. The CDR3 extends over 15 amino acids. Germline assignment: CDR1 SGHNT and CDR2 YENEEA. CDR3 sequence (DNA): TGTGCCAGCAGCCCGGGACTAGCGGGAATCAATGAGCAGTTCTTC. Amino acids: CASSPGLAGINEQFF.

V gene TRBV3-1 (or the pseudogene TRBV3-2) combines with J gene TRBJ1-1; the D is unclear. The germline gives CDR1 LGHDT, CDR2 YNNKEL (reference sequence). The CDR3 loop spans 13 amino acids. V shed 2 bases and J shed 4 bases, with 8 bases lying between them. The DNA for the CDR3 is TGTGCCAGCAGCCAACAGCGGTCCACTGAAGCTTTCTTT. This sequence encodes CASSQQRSTEAFF.

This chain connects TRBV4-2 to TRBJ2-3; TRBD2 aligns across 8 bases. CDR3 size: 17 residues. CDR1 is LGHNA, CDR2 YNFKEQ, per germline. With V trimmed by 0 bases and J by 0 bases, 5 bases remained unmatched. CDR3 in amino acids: CASSQERGGRSTDTQYF. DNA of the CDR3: TGTGCCAGCAGCCAAGAAAGGGGCGGGAGGAGCACAGATACGCAGTATTTT.

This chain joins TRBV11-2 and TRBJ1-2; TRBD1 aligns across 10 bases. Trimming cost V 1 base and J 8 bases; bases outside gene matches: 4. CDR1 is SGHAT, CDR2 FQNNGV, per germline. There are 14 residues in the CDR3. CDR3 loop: CASSLAGTGEGYTF. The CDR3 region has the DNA TGTGCCAGCAGCTTAGCCGGGACAGGGGAAGGCTACACCTTC. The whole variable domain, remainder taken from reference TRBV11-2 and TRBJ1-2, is EAGVAQSPRYKIIEKRQSVAFWCNPISGHATLYWYQQILGQGPKLLIQFQNNGVVDDSQLPKDRFSAERLKGVDSTLKIQPAKLEDSAVYLCASSLAGTGEGYTFGSGTRLTVV.

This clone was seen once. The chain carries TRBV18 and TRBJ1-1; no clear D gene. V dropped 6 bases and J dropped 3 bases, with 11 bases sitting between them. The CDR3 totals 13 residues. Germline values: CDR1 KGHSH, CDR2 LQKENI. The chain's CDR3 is CASSRSKDTEAFF. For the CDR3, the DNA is TGTGCCAGCTCCAGGTCCAAGGACACTGAAGCTTTCTTT.

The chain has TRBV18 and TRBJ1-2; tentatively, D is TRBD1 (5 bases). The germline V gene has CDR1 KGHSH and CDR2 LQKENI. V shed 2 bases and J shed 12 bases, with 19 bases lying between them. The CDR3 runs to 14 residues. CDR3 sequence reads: CASSPIGGNDQNTF. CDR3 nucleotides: TGTGCCAGCTCACCAATCGGGGGGAACGACCAAAACACCTTC.

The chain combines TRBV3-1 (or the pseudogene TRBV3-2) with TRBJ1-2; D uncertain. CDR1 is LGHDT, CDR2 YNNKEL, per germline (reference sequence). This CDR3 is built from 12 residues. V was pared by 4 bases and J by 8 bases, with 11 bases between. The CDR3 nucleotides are TGTGCCAGCAGCCGCGTCGCCTGGGGCTACACCTTC. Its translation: CASSRVAWGYTF.

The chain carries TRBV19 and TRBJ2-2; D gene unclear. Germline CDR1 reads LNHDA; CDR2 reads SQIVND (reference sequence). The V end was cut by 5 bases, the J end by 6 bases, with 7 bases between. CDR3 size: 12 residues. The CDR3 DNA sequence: TGTGCCAGTAGTCTGACTCCCGGGGAGCTGTTTTTT. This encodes CASSLTPGELFF.

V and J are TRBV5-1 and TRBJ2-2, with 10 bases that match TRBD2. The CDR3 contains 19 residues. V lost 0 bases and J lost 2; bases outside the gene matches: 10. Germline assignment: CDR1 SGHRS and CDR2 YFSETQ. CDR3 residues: CASSLGINGLAVNTGELFF. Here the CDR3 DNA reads TGCGCCAGCAGCTTGGGGATAAATGGACTAGCGGTAAACACCGGGGAGCTGTTTTTT.